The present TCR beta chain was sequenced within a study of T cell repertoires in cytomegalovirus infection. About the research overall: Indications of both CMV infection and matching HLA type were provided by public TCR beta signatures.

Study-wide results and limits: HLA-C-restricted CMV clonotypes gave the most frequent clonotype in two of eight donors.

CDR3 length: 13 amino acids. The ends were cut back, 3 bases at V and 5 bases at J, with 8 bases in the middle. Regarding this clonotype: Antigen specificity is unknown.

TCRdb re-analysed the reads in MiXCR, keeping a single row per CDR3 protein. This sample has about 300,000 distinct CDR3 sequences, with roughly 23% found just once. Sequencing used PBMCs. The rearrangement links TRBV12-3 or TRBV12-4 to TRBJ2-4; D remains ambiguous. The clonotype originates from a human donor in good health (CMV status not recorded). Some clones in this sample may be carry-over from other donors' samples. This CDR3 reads CASSLMGENIQYF. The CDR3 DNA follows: TGTGCCAGCAGTTTGATGGGTGAAAACATTCAGTACTTC.